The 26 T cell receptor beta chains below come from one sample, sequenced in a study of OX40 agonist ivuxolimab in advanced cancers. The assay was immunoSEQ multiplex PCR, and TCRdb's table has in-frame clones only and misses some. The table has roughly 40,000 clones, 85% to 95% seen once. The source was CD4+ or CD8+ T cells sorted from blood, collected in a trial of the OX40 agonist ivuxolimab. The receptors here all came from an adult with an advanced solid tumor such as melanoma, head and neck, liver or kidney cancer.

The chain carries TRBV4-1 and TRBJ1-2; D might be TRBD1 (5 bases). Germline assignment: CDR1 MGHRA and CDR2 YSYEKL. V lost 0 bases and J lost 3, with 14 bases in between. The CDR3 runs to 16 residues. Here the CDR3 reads CASSQDRIGAYYGYTF. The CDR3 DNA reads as TGCGCCAGCAGCCAAGATAGGATTGGGGCTTACTATGGCTACACCTTC.

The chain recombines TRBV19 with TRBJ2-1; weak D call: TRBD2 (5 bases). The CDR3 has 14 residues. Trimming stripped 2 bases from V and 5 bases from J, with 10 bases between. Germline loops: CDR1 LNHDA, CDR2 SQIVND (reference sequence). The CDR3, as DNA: TGTGCCAGTAGTATACTAGCTCTCCACAATGAGCAGTTCTTC. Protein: CASSILALHNEQFF. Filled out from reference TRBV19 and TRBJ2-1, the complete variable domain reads DGGITQSPKYLFRKEGQNVTLSCEQNLNHDAMYWYRQDPGQGLRLIYYSQIVNDFQKGDIAEGYSVSREKKESFPLTVTSAQKNPTAFYLCASSILALHNEQFFGPGTRLTVL.

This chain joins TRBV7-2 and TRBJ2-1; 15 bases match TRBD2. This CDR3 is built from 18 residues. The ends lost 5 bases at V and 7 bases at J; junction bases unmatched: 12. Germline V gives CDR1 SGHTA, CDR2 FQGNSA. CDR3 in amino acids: CASSLRVHGTSGRNEQFF. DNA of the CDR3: TGTGCCAGCAGCCTACGGGTCCACGGGACTAGCGGGAGGAATGAGCAGTTCTTC.

The CDR3 DNA reads as TGTGCCAGCAGCCCCGCGGTCGGGGAGCTGTTTTTT. Translating it yields CASSPAVGELFF. The genes are TRBV11-2 and TRBJ2-2; D gene ambiguous. CDR3 length equals 12 residues. In germline, CDR1 is SGHAT, CDR2 FQNNGV. V was clipped by 5 bases and J by 7 bases, with 8 bases between them.

The CDR3 loop is CASSLATDRDEQYF. DNA for the CDR3: TGTGCCAGCAGCTTAGCGACGGATAGGGACGAGCAGTACTTC. J is TRBJ2-7 and V is TRBV7-9, with D uncertain. The CDR3 runs to 14 residues. The V gene lost 0 bases and the J gene lost 5 bases, with 11 bases spanning the gap. Looked up from germline, CDR1 is SEHNR and CDR2 is FQNEAQ (reference sequence).

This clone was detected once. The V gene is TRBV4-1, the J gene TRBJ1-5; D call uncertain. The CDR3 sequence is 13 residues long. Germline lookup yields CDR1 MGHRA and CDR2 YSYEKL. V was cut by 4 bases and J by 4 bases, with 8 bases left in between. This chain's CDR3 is CASSLLHNQPQHF. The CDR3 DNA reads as TGCGCCAGCAGCCTCCTTCATAATCAGCCCCAGCATTTT.

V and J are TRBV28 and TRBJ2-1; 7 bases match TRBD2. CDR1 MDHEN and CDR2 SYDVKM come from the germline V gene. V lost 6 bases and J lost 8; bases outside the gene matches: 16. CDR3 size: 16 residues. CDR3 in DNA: TGTGCCAGCAGCTTGGAGACAGACCTCCGGGGGGATGAGCAGTTCTTC. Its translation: CASSLETDLRGDEQFF. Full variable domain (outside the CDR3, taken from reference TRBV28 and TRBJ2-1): DVKVTQSSRYLVKRTGEKVFLECVQDMDHENMFWYRQDPGLGLRLIYFSYDVKMKEKGDIPEGYSVSREKKERFSLILESASTNQTSMYLCASSLETDLRGDEQFFGPGTRLTVL.

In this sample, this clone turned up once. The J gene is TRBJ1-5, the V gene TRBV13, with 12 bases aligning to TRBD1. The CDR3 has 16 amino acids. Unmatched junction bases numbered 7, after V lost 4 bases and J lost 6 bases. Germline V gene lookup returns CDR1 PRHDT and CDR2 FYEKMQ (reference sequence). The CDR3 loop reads CASSYGTGGEGQPQHF. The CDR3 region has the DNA TGTGCCAGCAGCTACGGGACAGGGGGCGAGGGTCAGCCCCAGCATTTT.

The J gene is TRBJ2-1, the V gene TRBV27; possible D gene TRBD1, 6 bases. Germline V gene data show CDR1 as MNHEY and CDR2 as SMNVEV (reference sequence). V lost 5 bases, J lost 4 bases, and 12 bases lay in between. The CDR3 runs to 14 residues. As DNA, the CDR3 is TGTGCCAGCAGTACGGACAGACTTTACAATGAGCAGTTCTTC. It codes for CASSTDRLYNEQFF.

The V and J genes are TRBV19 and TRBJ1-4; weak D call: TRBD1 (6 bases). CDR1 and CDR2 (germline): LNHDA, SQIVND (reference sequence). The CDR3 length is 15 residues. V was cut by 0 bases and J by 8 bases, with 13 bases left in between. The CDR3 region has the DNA TGTGCCAGTAGTATAGACGAGGGGGTTCGGGAAAAACTGTTTTTT. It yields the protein CASSIDEGVREKLFF.

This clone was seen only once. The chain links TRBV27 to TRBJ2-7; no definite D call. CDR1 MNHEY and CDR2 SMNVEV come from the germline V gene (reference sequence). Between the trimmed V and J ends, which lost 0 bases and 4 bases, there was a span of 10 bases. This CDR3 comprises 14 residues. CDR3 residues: CASSLSVTAYEQYF. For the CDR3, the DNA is TGTGCCAGCAGTTTATCGGTTACCGCGTACGAGCAGTACTTC.

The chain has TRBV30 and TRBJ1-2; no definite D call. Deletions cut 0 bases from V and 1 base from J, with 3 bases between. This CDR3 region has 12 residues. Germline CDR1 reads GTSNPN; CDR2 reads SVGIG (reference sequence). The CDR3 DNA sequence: TGTGCCTGGAGTGTAAATAACTATGGCTACACCTTC. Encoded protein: CAWSVNNYGYTF.

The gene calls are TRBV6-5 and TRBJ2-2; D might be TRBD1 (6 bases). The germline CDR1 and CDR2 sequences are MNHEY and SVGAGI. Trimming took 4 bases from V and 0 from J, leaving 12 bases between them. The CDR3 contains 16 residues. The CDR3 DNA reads TGTGCCAGCAGTTTCGGACAGAGAACGAACACCGGGGAGCTGTTTTTT. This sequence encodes CASSFGQRTNTGELFF.

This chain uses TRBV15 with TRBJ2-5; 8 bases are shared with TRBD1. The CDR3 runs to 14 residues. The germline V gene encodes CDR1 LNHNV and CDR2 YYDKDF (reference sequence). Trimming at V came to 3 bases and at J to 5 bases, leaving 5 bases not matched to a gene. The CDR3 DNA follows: TGTGCCACCAGCAGGTCTGGACAGGGTGAGACCCAGTACTTC. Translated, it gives CATSRSGQGETQYF. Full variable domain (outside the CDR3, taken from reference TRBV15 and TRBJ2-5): DAMVIQNPRYQVTQFGKPVTLSCSQTLNHNVMYWYQQKSSQAPKLLFHYYDKDFNNEADTPDNFQSRRPNTSFCFLDIRSPGLGDTAMYLCATSRSGQGETQYFGPGTRLLVL.

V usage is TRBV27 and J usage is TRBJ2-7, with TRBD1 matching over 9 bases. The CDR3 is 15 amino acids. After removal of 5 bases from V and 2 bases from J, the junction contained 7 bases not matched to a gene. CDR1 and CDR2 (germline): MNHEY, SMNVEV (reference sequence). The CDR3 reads CASSPAGTGTYEQYF. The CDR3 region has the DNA TGTGCCAGCAGTCCGGCGGGGACAGGGACCTACGAGCAGTACTTC.

The CDR3: CASGIDRVTVYEQYF. The DNA of the CDR3 is TGCGCCAGCGGCATCGACAGGGTGACAGTATACGAGCAGTACTTC. The chain uses TRBV5-1 and TRBJ2-7; TRBD1 matches at 7 bases. Germline V gene lookup returns CDR1 SGHRS and CDR2 YFSETQ. With V trimmed by 7 bases and J by 4 bases, 14 bases remained unmatched. This CDR3 is built from 15 residues. Looking up the rest from reference TRBV5-1 and TRBJ2-7 gives the full variable domain: KAGVTQTPRYLIKTRGQQVTLSCSPISGHRSVSWYQQTPGQGLQFLFEYFSETQRNKGNFPGRFSGRQFSNSRSEMNVSTLELGDSALYLCASGIDRVTVYEQYFGPGTRLTVT.

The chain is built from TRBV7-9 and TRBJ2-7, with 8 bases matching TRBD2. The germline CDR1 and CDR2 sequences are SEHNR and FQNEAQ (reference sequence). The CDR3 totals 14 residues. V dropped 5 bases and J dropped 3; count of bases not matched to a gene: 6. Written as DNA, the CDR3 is TGTGCCAGCAGCCGAAGCGGGAGTCTCTACGAGCAGTACTTC. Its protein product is CASSRSGSLYEQYF. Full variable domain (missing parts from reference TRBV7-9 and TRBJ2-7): DTGVSQNPRHKITKRGQNVTFRCDPISEHNRLYWYRQTLGQGPEFLTYFQNEAQLEKSRLLSDRFSAERPKGSFSTLEIQRTEQGDSAMYLCASSRSGSLYEQYFGPGTRLTVT.

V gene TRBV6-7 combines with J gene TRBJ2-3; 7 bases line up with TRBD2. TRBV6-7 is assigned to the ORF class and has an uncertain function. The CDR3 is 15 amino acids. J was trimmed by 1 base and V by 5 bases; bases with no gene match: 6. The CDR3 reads CASSRLAVGTDTQYF. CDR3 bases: TGTGCCAGCAGTCGACTAGCCGTCGGCACAGATACGCAGTATTTT.

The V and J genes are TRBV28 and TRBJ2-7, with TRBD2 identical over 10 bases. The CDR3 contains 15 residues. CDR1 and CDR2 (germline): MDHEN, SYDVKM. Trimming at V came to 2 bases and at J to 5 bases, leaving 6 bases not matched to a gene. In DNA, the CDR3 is TGTGCCAGCAGTTTACTAGCGGGAGTAATCCACGAGCAGTACTTC. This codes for CASSLLAGVIHEQYF.

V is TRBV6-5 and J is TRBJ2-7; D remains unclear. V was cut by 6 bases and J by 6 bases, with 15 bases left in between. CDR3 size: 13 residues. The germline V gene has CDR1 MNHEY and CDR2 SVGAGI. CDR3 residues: CASSPGGRSEQYF. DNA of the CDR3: TGTGCCAGCAGCCCCGGTGGAAGGAGCGAGCAGTACTTC.

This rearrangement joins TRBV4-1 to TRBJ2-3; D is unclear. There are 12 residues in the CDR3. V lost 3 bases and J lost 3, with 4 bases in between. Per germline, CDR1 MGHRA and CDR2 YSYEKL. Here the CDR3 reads CASSQVTDTQYF. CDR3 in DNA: TGCGCCAGCAGCCAGGTTACAGATACGCAGTATTTT.

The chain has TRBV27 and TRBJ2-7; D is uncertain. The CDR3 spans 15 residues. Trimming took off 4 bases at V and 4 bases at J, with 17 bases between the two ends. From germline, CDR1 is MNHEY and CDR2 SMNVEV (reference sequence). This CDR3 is CASSSTANPYYEQYF. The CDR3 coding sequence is TGTGCCAGCAGTTCCACAGCTAACCCCTATTACGAGCAGTACTTC.

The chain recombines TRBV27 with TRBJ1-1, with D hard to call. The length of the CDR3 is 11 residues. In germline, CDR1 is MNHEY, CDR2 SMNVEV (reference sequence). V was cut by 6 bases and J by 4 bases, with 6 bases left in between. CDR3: CASRMGTEAFF. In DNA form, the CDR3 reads TGTGCCAGCAGGATGGGCACTGAAGCTTTCTTT.

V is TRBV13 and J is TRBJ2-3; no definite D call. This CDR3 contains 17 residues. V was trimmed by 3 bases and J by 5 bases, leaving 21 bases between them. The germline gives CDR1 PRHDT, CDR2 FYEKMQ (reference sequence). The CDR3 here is CASSFSAAGSIGDTQYF. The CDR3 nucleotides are TGTGCCAGCAGCTTCTCTGCGGCAGGCAGTATTGGAGATACGCAGTATTTT.

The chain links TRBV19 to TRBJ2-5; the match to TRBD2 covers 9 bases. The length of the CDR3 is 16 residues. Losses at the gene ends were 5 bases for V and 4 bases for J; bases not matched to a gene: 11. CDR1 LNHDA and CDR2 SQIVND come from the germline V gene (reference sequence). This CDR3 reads CASSSGASGIGETQYF. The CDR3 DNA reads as TGTGCCAGTAGTTCCGGGGCTAGCGGGATCGGAGAGACCCAGTACTTC.

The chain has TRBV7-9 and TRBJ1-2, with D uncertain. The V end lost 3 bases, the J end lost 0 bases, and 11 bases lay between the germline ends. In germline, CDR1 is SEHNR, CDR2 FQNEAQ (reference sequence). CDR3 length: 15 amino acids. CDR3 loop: CASSFAAGANYGYTF. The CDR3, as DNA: TGTGCCAGCAGCTTCGCGGCAGGCGCTAACTATGGCTACACCTTC.